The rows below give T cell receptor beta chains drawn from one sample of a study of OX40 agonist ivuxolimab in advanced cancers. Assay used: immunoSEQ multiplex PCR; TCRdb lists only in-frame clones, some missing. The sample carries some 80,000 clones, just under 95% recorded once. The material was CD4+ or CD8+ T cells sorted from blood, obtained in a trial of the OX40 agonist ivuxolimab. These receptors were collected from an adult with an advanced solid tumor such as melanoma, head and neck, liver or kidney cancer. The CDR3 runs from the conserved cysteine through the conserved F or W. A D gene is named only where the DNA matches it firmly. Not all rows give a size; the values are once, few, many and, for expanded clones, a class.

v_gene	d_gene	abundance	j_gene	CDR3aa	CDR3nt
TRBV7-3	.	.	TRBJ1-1	CASSSYKQIEAFF	TGTGCCAGCAGCTCCTATAAACAGATTGAAGCTTTCTTT
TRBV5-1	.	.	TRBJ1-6	CASSLGAEGSPLHF	TGCGCCAGCAGCTTGGGAGCAGAGGGTTCACCCCTCCACTTT
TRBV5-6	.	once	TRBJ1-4	CASSLRPESEKLFF	TGTGCCAGCAGCTTGAGGCCAGAGAGTGAAAAACTGTTTTTT
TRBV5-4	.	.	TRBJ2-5	CASSLGQGGQETQYF	TGTGCCAGCAGCTTGGGGCAGGGGGGTCAAGAGACCCAGTACTTC
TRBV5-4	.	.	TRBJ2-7	CASSLAGVGPREQYF	TGTGCCAGCAGCTTGGCTGGAGTCGGCCCTCGCGAGCAGTACTTC
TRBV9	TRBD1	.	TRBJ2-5	CASSPRTGVETQYF	TGTGCCAGCAGCCCACGGACAGGGGTGGAGACCCAGTACTTC
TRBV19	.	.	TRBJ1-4	CASSMAKGEKLFF	TGTGCCAGTAGTATGGCAAAGGGTGAAAAACTGTTTTTT
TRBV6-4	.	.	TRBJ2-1	CASGLGYGSYNEQFF	TGTGCCAGCGGTCTAGGGTATGGCTCCTACAATGAGCAGTTCTTC
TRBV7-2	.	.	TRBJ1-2	CASSSPKGEGSNYGYTF	TGTGCCAGCAGCTCCCCAAAAGGGGAGGGCTCTAACTATGGCTACACCTTC
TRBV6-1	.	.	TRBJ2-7	CASSTPSGWYEQYF	TGTGCCAGCAGTACACCTTCAGGGTGGTACGAGCAGTACTTC
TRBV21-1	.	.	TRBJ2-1	CASSKGAAGGRNEQFF	TGTGCCAGCAGCAAAGGGGCAGCGGGAGGGCGGAATGAGCAGTTCTTC
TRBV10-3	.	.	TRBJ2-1	CAISESTGGVNEQFF	TGTGCCATCAGTGAGTCGACTGGGGGAGTCAATGAGCAGTTCTTC
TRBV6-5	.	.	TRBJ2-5	CASSYSSQQETQYF	TGTGCCAGCAGTTACTCCAGTCAGCAAGAGACCCAGTACTTC
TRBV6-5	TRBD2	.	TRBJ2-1	CASSYRTSGGADEQFF	TGTGCCAGCAGTTACCGGACTAGCGGGGGGGCCGATGAGCAGTTCTTC
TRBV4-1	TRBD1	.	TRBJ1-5	CASSHDGQGSNQPQHF	TGCGCCAGCAGCCATGACGGACAGGGCAGCAATCAGCCCCAGCATTTT
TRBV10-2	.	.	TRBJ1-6	CATQKGSGYNSPLHF	TGCGCCACGCAGAAGGGATCGGGCTATAATTCACCCCTCCACTTT
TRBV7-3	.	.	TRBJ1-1	CASTPEGAEAFF	TGTGCCAGCACCCCGGAGGGGGCTGAAGCTTTCTTT
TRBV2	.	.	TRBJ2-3	CASSESTVGTDTQYF	TGTGCCAGCAGTGAGTCGACCGTGGGCACAGATACGCAGTATTTT
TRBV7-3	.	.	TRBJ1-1	CASSLNPGSTEAFF	TGTGCCAGCAGCTTAAATCCGGGTAGCACTGAAGCTTTCTTT
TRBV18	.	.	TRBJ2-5	CASSPLGGEETQYF	TGTGCCAGCTCACCACTGGGGGGCGAGGAGACCCAGTACTTC
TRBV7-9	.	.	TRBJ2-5	CASSFGTAETQYF	TGTGCCAGCAGCTTCGGCACTGCGGAGACCCAGTACTTC
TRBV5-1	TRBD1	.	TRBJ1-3	CASSFILGGGNTIYF	TGCGCCAGCAGCTTTATCTTAGGGGGCGGAAACACCATATATTTT
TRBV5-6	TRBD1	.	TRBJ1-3	CASRLDRGPGNTIYF	TGTGCCAGCAGACTGGACAGGGGGCCTGGAAACACCATATATTTT
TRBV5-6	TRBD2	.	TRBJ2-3	CASSVAGATDTQYF	TGTGCCAGCAGCGTAGCGGGGGCCACAGATACGCAGTATTTT
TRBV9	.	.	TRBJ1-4	CASSVSGAGDEKLFF	TGTGCCAGCAGCGTATCCGGGGCGGGGGATGAAAAACTGTTTTTT
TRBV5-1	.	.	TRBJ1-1	CASSLGQAAEAFF	TGCGCCAGCAGCTTGGGACAGGCGGCTGAAGCTTTCTTT
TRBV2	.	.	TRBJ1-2	CASSKGGANYGYTF	TGTGCCAGCAGTAAAGGAGGGGCTAACTATGGCTACACCTTC
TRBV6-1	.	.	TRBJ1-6	CASSDRQGNSPLHF	TGTGCCAGCAGTGACCGGCAGGGGAATTCACCCCTCCACTTT